These 30 T cell receptor beta chains were sequenced from one sample in a study of T cell changes during pregnancy in multiple sclerosis. Measured with immunoSEQ multiplex PCR; TCRdb has only the in-frame clones, and not every one. The profile covers 40,000 to 50,000 clones, with 85% to 95% appearing a single time and around 0.52% taken by the ten largest. The source material was CD4+ T cells from peripheral blood mononuclear cells, sampled in the third trimester of pregnancy. The receptors shown here come from a female donor with multiple sclerosis, enrolled in a pregnancy study.

The chain links TRBV10-2 to TRBJ1-1; D is ambiguous. V was clipped by 4 bases and J by 0 bases, with 9 bases between them. This CDR3 contains 14 residues. From germline, CDR1 is WSHSY and CDR2 SAAADI. The CDR3 DNA follows: TGCGCCAGCAGTGGACAAGCATTGAACACTGAAGCTTTCTTT. This translates into CASSGQALNTEAFF.

V and J are TRBV4-2 and TRBJ2-1; TRBD2 agrees at 11 bases. Germline-derived CDR1 and CDR2 are LGHNA and YNFKEQ. The V segment lost 0 bases and the J segment 4 bases; nucleotides outside the gene matches: 8. The CDR3 contains 18 residues. CDR3 in DNA: TGTGCCAGCAGCCAAGACACCAGACTAGCGGGAAATTACAATGAGCAGTTCTTC. Its translation: CASSQDTRLAGNYNEQFF.

This clone was recorded once. The junction differs from germline at one of its ends, possibly a read error. V is TRBV7-7 and J is TRBJ2-2, with D uncertain. Germline CDR1 SSHAT, CDR2 FNYEAQ (reference sequence). There are 13 residues in the CDR3. The CDR3 is CASSLKRTGELFF. The CDR3 DNA reads TGTGCTAGCAGCCTAAAGCGTACCGGGGAGCTGTTTTTT.

The chain links TRBV7-3 to TRBJ2-3, with D perhaps TRBD2 (5 bases). Trimming shortened V by 2 bases and J by 0 bases, and 9 bases separated the two germline ends. The CDR3 is 15 residues long. Germline V gene data show CDR1 as SGHTA and CDR2 as FQGTGA. The CDR3 protein is CASSLRGQSTDTQYF. The CDR3 bases are TGTGCCAGCAGCTTACGCGGGCAGAGCACAGATACGCAGTATTTT.

The chain is built from TRBV5-8 and TRBJ2-1; the D gene is possibly TRBD2 (5 bases). Germline V lookup: CDR1 SGHTS, CDR2 YDEGEE. V dropped 3 bases and J dropped 4 bases, with 14 bases sitting between them. The length of the CDR3 is 15 residues. CDR3 nucleotide sequence: TGTGCCAGCAGCTCTGGGGTTTCGGGATACAATGAGCAGTTCTTC. Translation gives CASSSGVSGYNEQFF.

This CDR3 is CASSILAARTGELFF. The DNA for the CDR3 is TGTGCCAGTAGTATCCTAGCGGCGAGAACCGGGGAGCTGTTTTTT. The gene calls are TRBV19 and TRBJ2-2; 7 bases match TRBD2. The CDR3 totals 15 residues. The germline V gene encodes CDR1 LNHDA and CDR2 SQIVND (reference sequence). J gave up 5 bases and V 3 bases, and 6 bases lay outside the gene matches.

This rearrangement joins TRBV27 to TRBJ2-7, with D perhaps matching TRBD1 (7 bases). Germline V lookup: CDR1 MNHEY, CDR2 SMNVEV (reference sequence). V gave up 5 bases and J gave up 7 bases, with 12 bases separating them. The CDR3 has 12 amino acids. The CDR3 protein is CASSDRAGEQYF. The CDR3 bases are TGTGCCAGCAGTGACAGGGCGGGGGAGCAGTACTTC.

CDR3 protein: CASSRDRGYEQYF. The CDR3 bases are TGTGCCAGTAGCAGGGACAGGGGCTACGAGCAGTACTTC. The chain uses TRBV19 and TRBJ2-7; 10 nucleotides line up with TRBD1. V lost 6 bases, J lost 3 bases, and 2 bases stayed unmatched. This CDR3 is built from 13 residues. Germline V gene sequence: CDR1 LNHDA, CDR2 SQIVND (reference sequence).

The rearrangement links TRBV25-1 to TRBJ2-1; TRBD1 matches at 10 bases. The CDR3 contains 16 residues. V lost 6 bases and J lost 7; bases outside the gene matches: 12. The germline V gene has CDR1 MGHDK and CDR2 SYGVNS. This CDR3 reads CASRGIGGQGWNEQFF. The CDR3 nucleotides read TGTGCCAGCAGAGGAATAGGGGGACAGGGGTGGAATGAGCAGTTCTTC.

The chain recombines TRBV6-6 with TRBJ2-7; 10 bases agree with TRBD1. V trimming: 10 bases; J trimming: 0 bases; junction bases outside the gene matches: 6. This CDR3 region has 14 residues. Germline V gives CDR1 MNHNY, CDR2 SVGAGI (reference sequence). CDR3 region: CATGDRGNSYEQYF. For the CDR3, the DNA is TGTGCCACCGGGGACAGGGGAAACTCCTACGAGCAGTACTTC.

In this sample, this clone turned up once. V is TRBV29-1 and J is TRBJ2-3, with 8 bases aligning to TRBD1. The ends lost 5 bases at V and 6 bases at J; junction bases unmatched: 10. Germline CDR1 reads SQVTM; CDR2 reads ANQGSEA. CDR3 size: 14 residues. CDR3 nucleotide sequence: TGCAGCGTTCGATCCGGGACAGGCGGGGATACGCAGTATTTT. Translated, it gives CSVRSGTGGDTQYF.

As DNA, the CDR3 is TGTGCCAGCAGCCGAGAATACCGACTAGCGGGAGAGCAGTTCTTC. This encodes CASSREYRLAGEQFF. The genes are TRBV4-2 and TRBJ2-1; 11 bases agree with TRBD2. Germline trimming cut 4 bases from V and 10 bases from J; bases unmatched to any gene: 9. The CDR3 length is 15 residues. Germline-derived CDR1 and CDR2 are LGHNA and YNFKEQ.

The chain recombines TRBV5-1 with TRBJ2-2; D might be TRBD2 (5 bases). Per germline, CDR1 SGHRS and CDR2 YFSETQ. The V and J ends lost 0 bases and 1 base respectively, with 10 bases between them. CDR3 length equals 16 residues. DNA for the CDR3: TGCGCCAGCAGCTTGGTTCCGGGATTGAACACCGGGGAGCTGTTTTTT. Its translation: CASSLVPGLNTGELFF.

This chain links TRBV19 with TRBJ1-1; D gene uncertain. The V and J ends lost 0 bases and 7 bases respectively, with 12 bases between them. In germline, CDR1 is LNHDA, CDR2 SQIVND (reference sequence). CDR3 length: 14 residues. The CDR3 spells CASSIDPTDREAFF. CDR3 DNA: TGTGCCAGTAGTATAGATCCTACAGACCGTGAAGCTTTCTTT.

V gene TRBV7-9 combines with J gene TRBJ2-5; 7 nucleotides align to TRBD1. The DNA end lines up better with TRBJ2-7; the J call may be wrong. The CDR3 is 14 amino acids. In germline, CDR1 is SEHNR, CDR2 FQNEAQ (reference sequence). CDR3 protein: CASSWGQPAYEQYF. The CDR3 coding sequence is TGTGCCAGCAGCTGGGGACAGCCAGCCTACGAGCAGTACTTC.

V and J are TRBV7-9 and TRBJ2-4; D is ambiguous. V dropped 2 bases and J dropped 0 bases, with 11 bases sitting between them. From germline, CDR1 is SEHNR and CDR2 FQNEAQ (reference sequence). There are 16 residues in the CDR3. The CDR3 region has the DNA TGTGCCAGCAGCTTATTGGTCGAGCGAGCCAAAAACATTCAGTACTTC. Amino acid sequence: CASSLLVERAKNIQYF.

The rearrangement uses TRBV5-5 and TRBJ2-7; D is possibly TRBD1 (5 bases). Trimming took 4 bases from V and 4 from J, leaving 12 bases between them. This CDR3 region has 13 residues. Germline lookup yields CDR1 SGHKS and CDR2 YYEKEE (reference sequence). Written as DNA, the CDR3 is TGTGCCAGCAGCCTTACGACAGCTTACGAGCAGTACTTC. It specifies CASSLTTAYEQYF.

This rearrangement joins TRBV7-9 to TRBJ2-5; D is uncertain. The J call may be incorrect, as the DNA end agrees better with TRBJ2-7. Germline values: CDR1 SEHNR, CDR2 FQNEAQ (reference sequence). This CDR3 contains 11 residues. CDR3 sequence: CASSFGDEQYF. CDR3 coding DNA: TGTGCCAGCAGCTTCGGAGACGAGCAGTACTTC.

This chain uses TRBV5-1 with TRBJ2-3; 12 bases are shared with TRBD2. With 4 bases clipped from V and 5 bases from J, the junction kept 14 bases outside the gene matches. Germline V gene sequence: CDR1 SGHRS, CDR2 YFSETQ. This CDR3 is built from 18 residues. The CDR3 sequence: CASSRPTTLAGGGDTQYF. CDR3 coding DNA: TGCGCCAGCAGCCGCCCTACTACACTAGCGGGAGGTGGAGATACGCAGTATTTT.

This chain links TRBV19 with TRBJ2-2; 13 bases fit TRBD2. The germline gives CDR1 LNHDA, CDR2 SQIVND (reference sequence). Losses at the gene ends were 4 bases for V and 6 bases for J; bases not matched to a gene: 2. CDR3 length equals 15 residues. The CDR3 coding sequence is TGTGCCAGTAGTAGGACTAGCGGGAGCCCCGGGGAGCTGTTTTTT. Protein product: CASSRTSGSPGELFF.

This chain connects TRBV28 to TRBJ1-5; no reliable D call. V was clipped by 8 bases and J by 3 bases, with 14 bases between them. Germline V gene sequence: CDR1 MDHEN, CDR2 SYDVKM. The CDR3 has 14 residues. The DNA of the CDR3 is TGTGCCAGCGGCGTTGGCAGGAACAATCAGCCCCAGCATTTT. Protein product: CASGVGRNNQPQHF.

CDR3 in amino acids: CASSLVSRQGASEQYF. The CDR3, as DNA: TGTGCCAGCAGCTTAGTTTCGCGGCAGGGGGCGAGCGAGCAGTACTTC. The chain uses TRBV7-9 and TRBJ2-7, with 8 bases lining up with TRBD1. J gave up 6 bases and V 1 base, and 11 bases lay outside the gene matches. This CDR3 is built from 16 residues. Germline CDR1 is SEHNR and CDR2 is FQNEAQ (reference sequence). Supplemented by reference TRBV7-9 and TRBJ2-7, the full variable domain reads DTGVSQNPRHKITKRGQNVTFRCDPISEHNRLYWYRQTLGQGPEFLTYFQNEAQLEKSRLLSDRFSAERPKGSFSTLEIQRTEQGDSAMYLCASSLVSRQGASEQYFGPGTRLTVT.

The chain couples TRBV27 to TRBJ2-1; D possibly corresponds to TRBD1 (7 bases). There are 16 residues in the CDR3. V was trimmed by 3 bases and J by 3 bases, leaving 15 bases between them. The V gene's germline CDR1 is MNHEY and CDR2 SMNVEV (reference sequence). CDR3 amino acids: CASSLWRGQGYNEQFF. The CDR3 nucleotides are TGTGCCAGCAGTTTGTGGAGGGGGCAGGGCTACAATGAGCAGTTCTTC.

This chain connects TRBV30 to TRBJ2-7, with 9 bases lining up with TRBD1. The CDR3 is made up of 15 amino acids. V lost 2 bases to trimming and J lost 1 base; unmatched junction nucleotides: 6. The germline V gene has CDR1 GTSNPN and CDR2 SVGIG (reference sequence). In nucleotides, the CDR3 is TGTGCCTGGAGTCGGACAGGGGCTGGATCCTACGAGCAGTACTTC. Translation: CAWSRTGAGSYEQYF.

V and J are TRBV11-3 and TRBJ2-2; D gene unclear. Germline CDR1 and CDR2: SGHNT and YENEEA. This CDR3 region has 16 residues. The ends were cut back, 2 bases at V and 1 base at J, with 11 bases in the middle. The CDR3 nucleotides are TGTGCCAGCAGCTTAAAATATCGGAGGAACACCGGGGAGCTGTTTTTT. This sequence encodes CASSLKYRRNTGELFF.

The rearrangement joins TRBV6-1 to TRBJ1-3, with D unclear. Trimming shortened V by 1 base and J by 2 bases, and 9 bases separated the two germline ends. The CDR3 is 15 residues long. Germline CDR1 is MNHNS and CDR2 is SASEGT. The CDR3 DNA reads TGTGCCAGCAGTGAAGTTGGGCCCGCTGGAAACACCATATATTTT. It is translated as CASSEVGPAGNTIYF.

The gene calls are TRBV5-6 and TRBJ2-4; D not resolved. Germline CDR1 reads SGHDT; CDR2 reads YYEEEE. Deletions cut 0 bases from V and 6 bases from J, with 7 bases between. The CDR3 loop spans 13 amino acids. CDR3 sequence reads: CASSLAPGNIQYF. The DNA for the CDR3 is TGTGCCAGCAGCTTGGCCCCCGGAAACATTCAGTACTTC.

J is TRBJ2-5 and V is TRBV4-3; 15 nucleotides line up with TRBD2. V lost 0 bases to trimming and J lost 5 bases; unmatched junction nucleotides: 10. The CDR3 sequence is 19 residues long. Germline CDR1 reads LGHNA; CDR2 reads YSLEER. CDR3 sequence reads: CASSQERTSGRAGDETQYF. In DNA form, the CDR3 reads TGCGCCAGCAGCCAAGAACGGACTAGCGGGAGGGCGGGAGACGAGACCCAGTACTTC.

The V and J genes are TRBV19 and TRBJ1-1; no definite D call. In germline, CDR1 is LNHDA, CDR2 SQIVND (reference sequence). CDR3 size: 14 residues. Trimming stripped 6 bases from V and 1 base from J, with 12 bases between. CDR3 amino acids: CASREDTRNTEAFF. The DNA of the CDR3 is TGTGCCAGTAGGGAAGACACGCGGAACACTGAAGCTTTCTTT.

The V call is TRBV7-9, the J call TRBJ2-2, with 12 bases fitting TRBD2. The CDR3 has 17 residues. With 7 bases clipped from V and 4 bases from J, the junction kept 10 bases outside the gene matches. CDR1 and CDR2 from the germline V gene are SEHNR and FQNEAQ (reference sequence). The CDR3 DNA is TGTGCCAGCACTACGACTAGCGGGAGAGAGGTCACCGGGGAGCTGTTTTTT. Translation: CASTTTSGREVTGELFF.